The present T cell receptor beta chain was sequenced within a study of regulatory T cells in long-lasting Graves disease. Findings of the study overall: Accuracy may have been reduced by the small sample size.

Relying on iRepertoire HTBI primers and Arm-PCR of CDR3 regions, the team built TCR beta libraries. Using its own MiXCR run on the multiplex PCR reads, TCRdb lists one record per CDR3 protein. The table has fewer than 450,000 distinct CDR3 sequences, roughly 15% seen once. This clonotype was observed at least ten times. Its antigen is as yet unknown. The trim removed 4 bases at V and 6 bases at J, leaving 3 bases unmatched. The CDR3 runs to 15 residues. Looked up from germline, CDR1 is SGHVS and CDR2 is FQNEAQ. Indicated time point: newly diagnosed GD, antithyroid drugs for less than 3 months. PBMC RNA served as the TCR library source. This sample also appeared in a second study, on T cells in Graves' hyperthyroidism and ophthalmopathy. That investigation notes: Carried out on the TCR CDR3, a first-round RT-PCR used the HTBI primer set.

This clonotype originated in a woman between 40 and 55 years old with Graves disease. This rearrangement joins TRBV7-8 to TRBJ2-2, with 12 bases identical to TRBD2. Sequences were derived from peripheral blood mononuclear cells (PBMCs), sampled at new diagnosis, from a patient treated with antithyroid drugs. The CDR3 here is CASSSRLAGAGELFF. The CDR3, as DNA: TGTGCCAGCAGCTCCAGACTAGCGGGAGCCGGGGAGCTGTTTTTT.